This T cell receptor (beta chain) was captured in a study of shared T cell receptors in the human thymus. Method: immunoSEQ multiplex PCR; TCRdb's copy keeps in-frame clones and lacks some. The sample shows some 660,000 clones, roughly 86% of them seen only once. The germline V gene has CDR1 SGHTS and CDR2 YDEGEE. The CDR3 has 16 residues. The trim removed 2 bases at V and 6 bases at J, leaving 7 bases unmatched. The data were also submitted as part of a second study, on human thymus T cells. That report adds: Donation was from healthy Finnish infants who were having corrective surgery that addressed congenital heart defects. In corrective heart surgery, resections were taken, and these provided the thymus tissue. Among thymic and blood repertoires, usage of V and J genes appeared biased. Related reports documented highly overlapping thymic repertoires among unrelated individuals.

V and J are TRBV5-8 and TRBJ2-2; 10 nucleotides align to TRBD2. The specimen was thymocytes. The sequence was collected from a boy in the first two years of life with a congenital heart defect. The CDR3 DNA is TGTGCCAGCAGCTTCCCTAGCGGGAGAAGGGCCGGGGAGCTGTTTTTT. This sequence encodes CASSFPSGRRAGELFF.